This entry concerns a single T cell receptor beta chain. The antigen is not known. The data derive from a study of CD8+ T cells in alopecia areata. For the study at large: Patients received oral tofacitinib, 5 to 10 mg twice daily, for moderate-to-severe alopecia areata. Tofacitinib ran 6 to 18 months, followed by 6 months off drug. Study conclusions and caveats: Shared TCR sequences were less clear between patients than in mice, possibly partly from HLA diversity.

Once RNA had been extracted, it was reverse transcribed into cDNA to act as the sequencing template. Sequencing was performed with immunoSEQ multiplex PCR; in TCRdb, only in-frame clones are kept and a portion is missing. The repertoire has about 150,000 clones, about 60% of them found once; the top ten carry under 7.5%. V shed 5 bases and J 6 bases; nucleotides not matched to a gene: 13. CDR3 size: 15 residues. The germline gives CDR1 SGHNT, CDR2 YYREEE (reference sequence). Patients with alopecia areata provided lesional scalp punch biopsies as well as peripheral blood. This material consisted of CD4+ T cells sorted from blood, taken at week 0. The clonotype originates from a human donor with alopecia areata. The chain uses TRBV5-4 and TRBJ2-7; TRBD1 aligns across 8 bases. This CDR3 reads CASRDTGGDTGEQYF. The CDR3, as DNA: TGTGCCAGCAGGGATACAGGGGGAGATACCGGCGAGCAGTACTTC.